The present T cell receptor (beta chain) was sequenced within a study of Ad26.COV2.S vaccination and SARS-CoV-2 variants. Libraries were prepared by immunoSEQ multiplex PCR; TCRdb keeps only in-frame clonotypes and omits some of them. The table has some 320,000 clones, 85% to 90% seen once; the top ten hold 1.9%. Sample treatment: roughly 19 received Ad26.COV2.S at low or high dose, single or two shots; roughly 5 received placebo; per-sample allocation not given. Collection of the samples took place on day 63 after the first injection of vaccine or placebo. This TCR derives from a person between 18 and 65 years old who received the Ad26.COV2.S COVID-19 vaccine or a placebo. This material consisted of peripheral blood, taken in a trial of Ad26.COV2.S vaccine versus placebo.

In nucleotides, the CDR3 is TGTGCCAGCAGCCTCCAGGGGAACACCGGGGAGCTGTTTTTT. Amino acids: CASSLQGNTGELFF. V usage is TRBV6-5 and J usage is TRBJ2-2, with D possibly TRBD1 on 5 matching bases. CDR1 is MNHEY and CDR2 is SVGAGI in the germline V gene. The CDR3 runs 14 residues. V shed 6 bases and J shed 1 base, with 9 bases lying between them.